A single sample is the source of the 31 T cell receptor beta chains below, sequenced in a study of shared clonotypes between healthy human individuals. Libraries were prepared by immunoSEQ multiplex PCR; TCRdb keeps only in-frame clonotypes and omits some of them. The sample shows about 1 million clones, approximately 72% of them seen only once. The specimen was memory CD4+ T cells sorted from blood. Subset described: CD45RA-negative fraction. Receptors were obtained from a man aged 18-30 years in good health.

The V gene is TRBV7-2, the J gene TRBJ1-1; 8 bases map to TRBD1. V dropped 6 bases and J dropped 1; count of bases not matched to a gene: 10. The germline CDR1 and CDR2 sequences are SGHTA and FQGNSA. The CDR3 is 16 amino acids. The CDR3 is CASSLNPGQGNTEAFF. In DNA, the CDR3 is TGTGCCAGCAGTCTCAACCCTGGACAGGGGAACACTGAAGCTTTCTTT.

This chain connects TRBV6-4 to TRBJ1-2, with D perhaps TRBD1 (5 bases). V lost 2 bases, J lost 2 bases, and 6 bases lay in between. CDR1 and CDR2 (germline): MRHNA, SNTAGT. This CDR3 is built from 13 residues. CDR3 amino acids: CASSDGGNYGYTF. CDR3 coding DNA: TGTGCCAGCAGTGACGGGGGAAACTATGGCTACACCTTC.

The chain is built from TRBV7-2 and TRBJ1-6; 8 bases map to TRBD1. The CDR3 is made up of 15 amino acids. Germline values: CDR1 SGHTA, CDR2 FQGNSA. V was pared by 5 bases and J by 9 bases, with 9 bases of the junction left unmatched. Here the CDR3 reads CASSIGTGYLSPLHF. Here the CDR3 DNA reads TGTGCCAGCAGCATCGGGACAGGTTATCTTTCACCCCTCCACTTT.

This clone was observed a few times. Other DNA sequences in this sample translate to the same CDR3. DNA for the CDR3: TGTGCCAGTAGTATAACAGATACGCAGTATTTT. The encoded protein is CASSITDTQYF. This chain links TRBV19 with TRBJ2-3, with unresolved D. V shed 2 bases and J shed 3 bases, with 0 bases lying between them. CDR3 length: 11 amino acids. Germline V gene lookup returns CDR1 LNHDA and CDR2 SQIVND (reference sequence).

The V gene is TRBV6-6, the J gene TRBJ1-2; D gene ambiguous. The CDR3 is 15 amino acids. Trimming shortened V by 0 bases and J by 1 base, and 9 bases separated the two germline ends. The germline gives CDR1 MNHNY, CDR2 SVGAGI (reference sequence). For the CDR3, the DNA is TGTGCCAGCAGTTACTCGATAGCGGATAACTATGGCTACACCTTC. Translating it yields CASSYSIADNYGYTF.

This chain links TRBV15 with TRBJ1-5, with TRBD1 identical over 7 bases. The CDR3 extends over 16 amino acids. CDR1 is LNHNV, CDR2 YYDKDF, per germline (reference sequence). V gave up 0 bases and J gave up 7 bases; unmatched junction bases: 9. The CDR3 nucleotides are TGTGCCACCAGCAGAGATCCCGGACAGGTTCACCAGCCCCAGCATTTT. As protein: CATSRDPGQVHQPQHF.

About this clone: The sample holds other DNA sequences that translate to the same CDR3. J is TRBJ2-7 and V is TRBV2; no clear D gene. Trimming removed 5 bases at V and 0 bases at J, with 2 bases between. The CDR3 has 11 amino acids. Germline CDR1 SNHLY, CDR2 FYNNEI. The CDR3 region is CASSLSYEQYF. The CDR3 coding sequence is TGTGCCAGCAGTCTCTCCTACGAGCAGTACTTC.

The V call is TRBV19, the J call TRBJ2-2, with TRBD1 as a possible D gene (5 bases). The CDR3 has 16 amino acids. CDR1 LNHDA and CDR2 SQIVND come from the germline V gene (reference sequence). V lost 3 bases to trimming and J lost 1 base, with 12 bases between them. CDR3 in amino acids: CASSIFSQGNTGELFF. Written as DNA, the CDR3 is TGTGCCAGTAGTATTTTCAGCCAGGGGAACACCGGGGAGCTGTTTTTT.

V usage is TRBV7-8 and J usage is TRBJ2-7; D possibly corresponds to TRBD2 (7 bases). Germline V lookup: CDR1 SGHVS, CDR2 FQNEAQ. The CDR3 sequence is 16 residues long. V was pared by 5 bases and J by 3 bases, with 20 bases between. The DNA for the CDR3 is TGTGCCAGCAGCCTAGTGGCGGGGGCGGGCAACTACGAGCAGTACTTC. It encodes CASSLVAGAGNYEQYF.

The rearrangement joins TRBV30 to TRBJ1-6, with D unclear. V lost 2 bases and J 9 bases, leaving 11 bases between the germline ends. Germline assignment: CDR1 GTSNPN and CDR2 SVGIG (reference sequence). This CDR3 has 13 residues. The CDR3 DNA sequence: TGTGCCTGGAGTAGGCAGGTCCCTTCACCCCTCCACTTT. Translating it yields CAWSRQVPSPLHF.

The gene calls are TRBV5-4 and TRBJ1-2; D might be TRBD1 (6 bases). Trimming took 7 bases from V and 1 from J, leaving 14 bases between them. This CDR3 has 14 residues. CDR1 SGHNT and CDR2 YYREEE come from the germline V gene (reference sequence). As DNA, the CDR3 is TGTGCCAGCTGGATGACAGGTTTTAACTATGGCTACACCTTC. Protein sequence: CASWMTGFNYGYTF.

This sequence joins TRBV4-3 and TRBJ2-2; D is unresolved. Trimming shortened V by 0 bases and J by 2 bases, and 10 bases separated the two germline ends. CDR3 length: 16 amino acids. Germline-derived CDR1 and CDR2 are LGHNA and YSLEER. CDR3 DNA: TGCGCCAGCAGCCAAGAGGCGAGAACCAACACCGGGGAGCTGTTTTTT. Protein sequence: CASSQEARTNTGELFF.

This rearrangement joins TRBV2 to TRBJ2-6; D gene unclear. The CDR3 sequence is 14 residues long. The germline CDR1 and CDR2 sequences are SNHLY and FYNNEI. V gave up 7 bases and J gave up 1 base, with 8 bases separating them. The CDR3 region has the DNA TGTGCCAGCACTAGTGGGTCTGGGGCCAACGTCCTGACTTTC. This encodes CASTSGSGANVLTF.

Points on this clone: The germline gene is not matched at one end of the junction; a read error may be the cause. The chain links TRBV7-9 to TRBJ2-7; a weak D match, TRBD1 (6 bases). There are 14 residues in the CDR3. Germline CDR1 reads SEHNR; CDR2 reads FQNEAQ (reference sequence). This CDR3 reads CASTLTGSAGEQYF. In DNA, the CDR3 is TGTGCCAGCACCTTAACAGGGTCCGCGGGCGAGCAGTACTTC.

This clone was recorded only once. The junction differs from germline at one of its ends, possibly a read error. V gene TRBV6-6 combines with J gene TRBJ2-7; 9 bases line up with TRBD1. The CDR3 totals 13 residues. Germline V gene lookup returns CDR1 MNHNY and CDR2 SVGAGI (reference sequence). The DNA for the CDR3 is TGTGCCAGCAGCTTACGGACAGGGGTCAGTGCGGAGTTC. It codes for CASSLRTGVSAEF.

This clone was recorded a few times. This rearrangement joins TRBV11-2 to TRBJ1-6; 9 bases line up with TRBD1. V lost 11 bases, J lost 13 bases, and 12 bases stayed unmatched. The CDR3 is made up of 13 amino acids. Germline assignment: CDR1 SGHAT and CDR2 FQNNGV. The CDR3 loop is CASEEDRGSPLHF. The CDR3 bases are TGTGCCTCAGAAGAGGACAGGGGATCCCCCCTCCACTTT.

This clone was seen a few times. This chain links TRBV4-2 with TRBJ1-6; D call uncertain. Germline V gives CDR1 LGHNA, CDR2 YNFKEQ. The CDR3 runs to 13 residues. The V gene lost 3 bases and the J gene lost 13 bases, with 13 bases spanning the gap. The CDR3 reads CASSHERPGPLHF. The DNA of the CDR3 is TGTGCCAGCAGCCACGAGAGACCGGGCCCCCTCCACTTT.

The chain uses TRBV10-1 and TRBJ2-2, with D maybe TRBD1 (5 bases). The CDR3 spans 13 residues. Trimming took 4 bases from V and 4 from J, leaving 7 bases between them. CDR1 and CDR2 (germline): WNHNN, SYGVQD (reference sequence). This CDR3 is CASSGQSTGELFF. The CDR3 bases are TGCGCCAGCAGTGGACAGTCCACCGGGGAGCTGTTTTTT.

The chain has TRBV19 and TRBJ1-2; TRBD1 agrees at 10 bases. The CDR3 contains 14 residues. The V gene's germline CDR1 is LNHDA and CDR2 SQIVND (reference sequence). With 7 bases clipped from V and 3 bases from J, the junction kept 5 bases outside the gene matches. The CDR3 nucleotides are TGTGCCAGTAACTCGGGACAGGGGCACTATGGCTACACCTTC. Protein: CASNSGQGHYGYTF.

The CDR3 bases are TGTGCCAGCAGTGGCCGGCTAGCGGGGCCCTTTAGCTCCTACAATGAGCAGTTCTTC. Encoded protein: CASSGRLAGPFSSYNEQFF. The chain joins TRBV6-1 to TRBJ2-1, with 9 bases fitting TRBD2. Unmatched junction bases numbered 13, after V lost 4 bases and J lost 0 bases. The germline V gene encodes CDR1 MNHNS and CDR2 SASEGT. The CDR3 has 19 amino acids.

The chain links TRBV19 to TRBJ1-5; TRBD1 might be the D (5 bases). Germline loops: CDR1 LNHDA, CDR2 SQIVND (reference sequence). The CDR3 sequence is 15 residues long. V lost 3 bases and J lost 0, with 9 bases in between. In DNA form, the CDR3 reads TGTGCCAGTAGTATGGGGCCATATAGCAATCAGCCCCAGCATTTT. This gives the protein CASSMGPYSNQPQHF.

This clone is a singleton in its sample. For the CDR3, the DNA is TGCGCCAGCAGTTCAGGGGGCGACACCGGGGAGCTGTTTTTT. Its translation is CASSSGGDTGELFF. The chain couples TRBV5-1 to TRBJ2-2; 8 nucleotides match TRBD1. This CDR3 has 14 residues. Germline values: CDR1 SGHRS, CDR2 YFSETQ. V shed 5 bases and J 3 bases; nucleotides not matched to a gene: 3.

The V gene is TRBV28, the J gene TRBJ2-7, with D unclear. CDR3 length equals 13 residues. Deletions cut 3 bases from V and 3 bases from J, with 9 bases between. Per the germline V gene, CDR1 is MDHEN and CDR2 is SYDVKM. The CDR3 region is CASSFRTGYEQYF. DNA of the CDR3: TGTGCCAGCAGTTTTCGTACGGGCTACGAGCAGTACTTC.

The J gene is TRBJ1-3, the V gene TRBV25-1; D gene ambiguous. The CDR3 is made up of 12 amino acids. Trimming pared 8 bases from V and 1 base from J, leaving 6 bases between. Germline assignment: CDR1 MGHDK and CDR2 SYGVNS. In DNA, the CDR3 is TGTGCCAGCCTGGGGTCTGGAAACACCATATATTTT. Amino acid sequence: CASLGSGNTIYF.

This clone was recorded a few times. The chain recombines TRBV2 with TRBJ1-5; tentative D call: TRBD1 (6 bases). CDR1 and CDR2 from the germline V gene are SNHLY and FYNNEI. CDR3 length: 13 residues. V was trimmed by 7 bases and J by 6 bases, leaving 13 bases between them. The CDR3 coding sequence is TGTGCCAGCAAGGGGACACAAGTTCAGCCCCAGCATTTT. Translated: CASKGTQVQPQHF. The whole variable domain, filled in from reference TRBV2 and TRBJ1-5, reads EPEVTQTPSHQVTQMGQEVILRCVPISNHLYFYWYRQILGQKVEFLVSFYNNEISEKSEIFDDQFSVERPDGSNFTLKIRSTKLEDSAMYFCASKGTQVQPQHFGDGTRLSIL.

The chain joins TRBV5-6 to TRBJ2-2; 12 nucleotides agree with TRBD2. V was pared by 4 bases and J by 6 bases, with 4 bases of the junction left unmatched. This CDR3 comprises 15 residues. The germline CDR1 and CDR2 sequences are SGHDT and YYEEEE. The CDR3 protein is CASSRRLAGAGELFF. The CDR3 nucleotides are TGTGCCAGCAGCCGCAGACTAGCGGGGGCCGGGGAGCTGTTTTTT.

This clone occurred a few times. V and J are TRBV27 and TRBJ1-4; no clear D gene. Germline assignment: CDR1 MNHEY and CDR2 SMNVEV (reference sequence). This CDR3 has 18 residues. V dropped 7 bases and J dropped 4 bases, with 25 bases sitting between them. CDR3 bases: TGTGCCAGCATCAACGCCCGCCGCAGGCCACCCTATAATGAAAAACTGTTTTTT. This sequence encodes CASINARRRPPYNEKLFF.

The rearrangement links TRBV28 to TRBJ2-7; 7 bases are shared with TRBD1. The CDR3 extends over 14 amino acids. Trimming took 4 bases from V and 2 from J; bases not matched to a gene: 5. Looked up from germline, CDR1 is MDHEN and CDR2 is SYDVKM. The CDR3 nucleotides are TGTGCCAGCAGTTCCTCTGGGACAGCCTACGAGCAGTACTTC. Translation gives CASSSSGTAYEQYF.

The chain uses TRBV7-9 and TRBJ2-6; weak D call: TRBD1 (6 bases). Per germline, CDR1 SEHNR and CDR2 FQNEAQ (reference sequence). This CDR3 has 15 residues. Between the trimmed V and J ends, which lost 5 bases and 2 bases, there was a span of 10 bases. DNA for the CDR3: TGTGCCAGCAGCGTTGGACAGACTGGGGCCAACGTCCTGACTTTC. It is translated as CASSVGQTGANVLTF. Full variable domain (outside the CDR3, taken from reference TRBV7-9 and TRBJ2-6): DTGVSQNPRHKITKRGQNVTFRCDPISEHNRLYWYRQTLGQGPEFLTYFQNEAQLEKSRLLSDRFSAERPKGSFSTLEIQRTEQGDSAMYLCASSVGQTGANVLTFGAGSRLTVL.

The chain joins TRBV30 to TRBJ1-4, with 7 bases that match TRBD1. After removal of 7 bases from V and 2 bases from J, the junction contained 7 bases not matched to a gene. The length of the CDR3 is 14 residues. The germline gives CDR1 GTSNPN, CDR2 SVGIG (reference sequence). In DNA, the CDR3 is TGTGCCTTTCAGGGGGAGAGGACTAATGAAAAACTGTTTTTT. Amino acids: CAFQGERTNEKLFF.

Concerning this clone: This may arise from a read error, as a much more abundant clone is one base away. Within the sample, other DNA sequences also encode this same CDR3. The chain links TRBV5-4 to TRBJ1-1, with TRBD1 as a possible D gene (5 bases). The germline V gene has CDR1 SGHNT and CDR2 YYREEE (reference sequence). The CDR3 is made up of 13 amino acids. V shed 1 base and J shed 1 base, with 5 bases lying between them. CDR3 in amino acids: CASSLTGNTEAFF. The CDR3 DNA reads as TGTGCCAGCAGCTTGACAGGGAACACTGAAGCTTTCTTT.